Many counts were recorded for the clone carrying this TCR beta chain. From germline, CDR1 is SNHLY and CDR2 FYNNEI. Trimming at V came to 1 base and at J to 8 bases, leaving 4 bases not matched to a gene. The CDR3 totals 16 residues. TRAV- and TRBV-specific primers were used for first-strand cDNA, which covered alpha and beta chains. A constant-region primer paired with the V-primer adapter amplified TCRs over about 20 PCR cycles. One entry per CDR3 protein, called by TCRdb with MiXCR from the reads. Of fewer than 50,000 distinct CDR3 sequences detected, less than 30% appear once; the ten largest clones hold around 10%. This sample was included in a study of low-dose radiotherapy and immunotherapy resistance in tumors. Study-wide context: Individuals in Cohort 2 had 1 Gy per fraction every two weeks, adding up to 13 Gy over 26 weeks.

Described time point: after trial treatment. Treatment here: LDRT plus nivolumab, ipilimumab, low-dose cyclophosphamide and aspirin (RACIN trial). The chain couples TRBV2 to TRBJ2-3, with TRBD2 matching over 15 bases. This receptor was taken from a male donor with prostate cancer. The source was PBMCs, collected after low-dose radiotherapy plus immunotherapy. The CDR3 loop is CASSEGTSGGGSTQYF. CDR3 sequence (DNA): TGTGCCAGCAGTGAAGGGACTAGCGGGGGGGGTAGTACGCAGTATTTT.